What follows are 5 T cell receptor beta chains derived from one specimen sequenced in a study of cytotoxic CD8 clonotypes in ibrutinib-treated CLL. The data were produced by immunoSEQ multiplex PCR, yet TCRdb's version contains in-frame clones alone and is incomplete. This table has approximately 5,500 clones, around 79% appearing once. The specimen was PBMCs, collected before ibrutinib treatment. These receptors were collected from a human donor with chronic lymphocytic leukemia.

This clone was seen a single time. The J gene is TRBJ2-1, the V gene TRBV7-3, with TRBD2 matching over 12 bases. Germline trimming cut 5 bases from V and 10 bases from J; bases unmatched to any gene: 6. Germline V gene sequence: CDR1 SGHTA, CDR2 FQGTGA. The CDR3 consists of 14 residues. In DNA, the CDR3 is TGTGCCAGCAGCCCCCGGACTAGCGGGGCAGAGCAGTTCTTC. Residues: CASSPRTSGAEQFF. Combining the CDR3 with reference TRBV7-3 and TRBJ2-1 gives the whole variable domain GAGVSQTPSNKVTEKGKYVELRCDPISGHTALYWYRQSLGQGPEFLIYFQGTGAADDSGLPNDRFFAVRPEGSVSTLKIQRTERGDSAVYLCASSPRTSGAEQFFGPGTRLTVL.

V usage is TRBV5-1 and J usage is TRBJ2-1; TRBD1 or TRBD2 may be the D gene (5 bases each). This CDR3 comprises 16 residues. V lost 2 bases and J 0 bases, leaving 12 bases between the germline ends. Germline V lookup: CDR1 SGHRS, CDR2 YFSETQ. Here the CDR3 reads CASSFASQGSYNEQFF. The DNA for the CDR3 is TGCGCCAGCAGCTTCGCTAGCCAGGGCTCCTACAATGAGCAGTTCTTC.

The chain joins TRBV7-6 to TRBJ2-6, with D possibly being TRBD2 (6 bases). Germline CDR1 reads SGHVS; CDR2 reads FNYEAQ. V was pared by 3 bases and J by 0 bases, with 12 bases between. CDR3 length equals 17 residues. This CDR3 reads CASSLDLGGSGANVLTF. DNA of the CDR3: TGTGCCAGCAGCTTGGATTTGGGGGGCTCTGGGGCCAACGTCCTGACTTTC.

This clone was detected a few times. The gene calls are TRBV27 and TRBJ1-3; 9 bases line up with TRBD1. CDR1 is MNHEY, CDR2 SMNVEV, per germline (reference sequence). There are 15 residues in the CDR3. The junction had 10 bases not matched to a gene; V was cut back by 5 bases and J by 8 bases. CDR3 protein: CASSKRTGGADTIYF. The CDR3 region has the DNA TGTGCCAGCAGTAAGCGAACAGGGGGCGCGGACACCATATATTTT.

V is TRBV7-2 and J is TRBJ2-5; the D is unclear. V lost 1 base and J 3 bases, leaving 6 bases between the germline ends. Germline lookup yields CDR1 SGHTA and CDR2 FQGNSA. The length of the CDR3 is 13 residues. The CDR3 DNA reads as TGTGCCAGCAGCTTAGGTCCAGAAGAGACCCAGTACTTC. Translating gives CASSLGPEETQYF.